Each of the 6 T cell receptor beta chains below was sequenced from the same sample in a study of T cell changes during pregnancy in multiple sclerosis. Using immunoSEQ multiplex PCR, the repertoire was profiled, and TCRdb retains in-frame clones only, with some absent. Of under 70,000 clones listed, roughly 89% were seen once; the top ten hold under 0.6%. The specimen was CD4+ T cells from peripheral blood mononuclear cells, collected after pregnancy. These receptors originate from a female donor in good health, enrolled as a control in a pregnancy study.

This clone was found once. The chain recombines TRBV6-6 with TRBJ1-5; unclear D gene. The germline V and J ends were trimmed by 2 bases and 5 bases, with 13 bases remaining between them. The CDR3 covers 15 residues. Per germline, CDR1 MNHNY and CDR2 SVGAGI (reference sequence). The CDR3 is CASSYVEESDQPQHF. In nucleotides, the CDR3 is TGTGCCAGCAGTTACGTGGAGGAGTCGGATCAGCCCCAGCATTTT.

A word on this clone: This CDR3 is also generated by other DNA sequences in the sample. The chain recombines TRBV6-5 with TRBJ1-2, with D possibly TRBD1 on 6 matching bases. The V gene lost 5 bases and the J gene lost 0 bases, with 7 bases spanning the gap. CDR1 and CDR2 from the germline V gene are MNHEY and SVGAGI. The CDR3 has 13 residues. The CDR3 is CASSRTANYGYTF. The CDR3 DNA is TGTGCCAGCAGTAGGACAGCTAACTATGGCTACACCTTC.

The genes are TRBV7-2 and TRBJ1-1; no reliable D call. Germline CDR1 is SGHTA and CDR2 is FQGNSA. Trimming pared 5 bases from V and 0 bases from J, leaving 10 bases between. This CDR3 is 14 amino acids long. The CDR3 spells CASSPAALNTEAFF. The CDR3, as DNA: TGTGCCAGCAGCCCCGCGGCCCTGAACACTGAAGCTTTCTTT.

The chain joins TRBV7-6 to TRBJ2-3; 10 bases align to TRBD2. Germline CDR1 is SGHVS and CDR2 is FNYEAQ. The CDR3 loop spans 13 amino acids. The junction had 3 bases not matched to a gene; V was cut back by 8 bases and J by 4 bases. CDR3 residues: CASSSGGPDTQYF. DNA for the CDR3: TGTGCCAGCTCTAGCGGGGGACCAGATACGCAGTATTTT.

This sequence joins TRBV5-1 and TRBJ1-4; a possible D gene is TRBD1 (6 bases). V was clipped by 7 bases and J by 4 bases, with 14 bases between them. The CDR3 runs to 14 residues. CDR1 SGHRS and CDR2 YFSETQ come from the germline V gene. DNA of the CDR3: TGCGCCAGCGGACCGGGACACCGTAATGAAAAACTGTTTTTT. Protein: CASGPGHRNEKLFF.

V is TRBV30 and J is TRBJ1-1; 8 bases align to TRBD1. CDR3 length: 14 amino acids. The germline CDR1 and CDR2 sequences are GTSNPN and SVGIG (reference sequence). J gave up 4 bases and V 2 bases, and 6 bases lay outside the gene matches. The CDR3 spells CAWSTGQGGTEAFF. The CDR3 DNA sequence: TGTGCCTGGAGTACCGGACAGGGCGGCACTGAAGCTTTCTTT.